The 5 T cell receptor beta chains reported below all come from one sample, sequenced in a study of human T cells and chemical hapten exposure. TCRdb redid the calling of the RACE reads with MiXCR, one entry per CDR3 protein. The profile shows approximately 260,000 distinct CDR3 sequences, around 7.7% of them singletons. Time point described: pre-sensitization, week 0. Treatment denoted: therapeutic diphenylcyclopropenone sensitization with weekly scalp DPC. The sample in question was whole blood, obtained in connection with sensitization to the hapten diphenylcyclopropenone (DPC). The receptors come from a young man with alopecia areata. Some clones in this sample may be carry-over from other donors' samples.

This chain connects TRBV6-1 to TRBJ2-5; D ambiguous. This CDR3 spans 13 amino acids. V was clipped by 7 bases and J by 3 bases, with 12 bases between them. The germline CDR1 and CDR2 sequences are MNHNS and SASEGT. CDR3 sequence: CASNPQSKETQYF. The CDR3 bases are TGTGCCAGCAATCCCCAGTCGAAAGAGACCCAGTACTTC.

This clonotype has a handful of counts. The chain couples TRBV12-3 or TRBV12-4 to TRBJ2-7; no clear D. The CDR3 consists of 13 residues. With 2 bases removed from V and 2 bases from J, the gap between germline ends came to 7 bases. In nucleotides, the CDR3 is TGTGCCAGCAGTTTATCAAGCCCCTACGAGCAGTACTTC. It codes for CASSLSSPYEQYF.

This clonotype was counted only a few times. The rearrangement uses TRBV27 and TRBJ1-1; D gene uncertain. CDR1 is MNHEY, CDR2 SMNVEV, per germline (reference sequence). The CDR3 length is 11 residues. The ends were cut back, 10 bases at V and 2 bases at J, with 8 bases in the middle. This CDR3 reads CATSSNTEAFF. DNA for the CDR3: TGTGCCACGAGTTCCAACACTGAAGCTTTCTTT.

The CDR3 sequence is CAISMGRIYGYTF. CDR3 nucleotides: TGTGCCATCAGTATGGGCAGAATCTATGGCTACACCTTC. This chain joins TRBV10-3 and TRBJ1-2; D is undetermined. Germline loops: CDR1 ENHRY, CDR2 SYGVKD. V was shortened by 5 bases and J by 4 bases, with 11 bases between the two germline ends. This CDR3 has 13 residues.

The table lists this clonotype with many counts. The V and J genes are TRBV7-9 and TRBJ2-7; 12 bases align to TRBD1. Per the germline V gene, CDR1 is SEHNR and CDR2 is FQNEAQ (reference sequence). Unmatched junction bases numbered 8, after V lost 1 base and J lost 4 bases. The CDR3 has 17 residues. The CDR3 is CASSLGRLGQGAYEQYV. CDR3 DNA sequence: TGTGCCAGCAGCTTAGGTCGTTTGGGACAGGGGGCTTACGAGCAGTACGTC.